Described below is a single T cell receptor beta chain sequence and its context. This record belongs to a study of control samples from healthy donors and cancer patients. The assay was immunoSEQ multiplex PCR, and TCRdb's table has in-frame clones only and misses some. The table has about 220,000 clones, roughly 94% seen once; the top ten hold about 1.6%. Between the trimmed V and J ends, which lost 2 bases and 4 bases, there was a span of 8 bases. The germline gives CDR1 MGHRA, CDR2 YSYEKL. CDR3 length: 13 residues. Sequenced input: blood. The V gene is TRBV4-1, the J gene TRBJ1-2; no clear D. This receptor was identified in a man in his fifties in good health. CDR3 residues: CASSQSDFYGYTF. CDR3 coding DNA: TGCGCCAGCAGCCAATCAGACTTCTATGGCTACACCTTC.